The rows below give T cell receptor beta chains drawn from one sample of a study of blood T cell repertoires in COVID-19. The assay was immunoSEQ multiplex PCR, and TCRdb's table has in-frame clones only and misses some. The sample records 150,000 or so clones, 80% to 90% being singletons. The specimen was peripheral blood. These receptors originate from a man older than 75 with acute or convalescent COVID-19. Both conserved end residues are part of each CDR3. Fields, in order: V gene, clone size, D gene, J gene, CDR3 protein, CDR3 DNA. The D gene is left open where the match is weak. Clone size is shown for a subset of rows, as once, few, many or a class of expanded clone.

TRBV7-9	NA	TRBD1	TRBJ2-7	CASSSGQGLGEQYF	TGTGCCAGCAGCTCGGGACAGGGATTAGGCGAGCAGTACTTC
TRBV11-2	NA	TRBD2	TRBJ2-1	CASSLYGGRNNEQFF	TGTGCCAGCAGCTTATACGGCGGGAGGAATAATGAGCAGTTCTTC
TRBV5-5	NA	NA	TRBJ1-4	CASSLESGDNEKLFF	TGTGCCAGCAGCTTGGAGTCCGGAGATAATGAAAAACTGTTTTTT
TRBV19	NA	NA	TRBJ1-1	CASSILGGNTEAFF	TGTGCCAGTAGTATATTAGGGGGGAACACTGAAGCTTTCTTT
TRBV27	NA	NA	TRBJ1-1	CASSLLPKGRLNTEAFF	TGTGCCAGCAGTTTATTACCCAAAGGCAGGCTGAACACTGAAGCTTTCTTT
TRBV7-8	NA	NA	TRBJ1-5	CASSLDSLPGSMEAQHF	TGTGCCAGCAGCTTAGATTCCTTGCCAGGTTCTATGGAGGCCCAGCATTTT
TRBV6-2/TRBV6-3	NA	TRBD2	TRBJ2-4	CASSYRPSGKIDHKNIQYF	TGTGCCAGCAGTTACCGTCCTAGCGGGAAGATAGACCACAAAAACATTCAGTACTTC
TRBV10-1	few	NA	TRBJ2-7	CASSGTYEQYF	TGCGCCAGCAGCGGGACATACGAGCAGTACTTC
TRBV28	NA	NA	TRBJ1-5	CASSFGIAAGNQPQHF	TGTGCCAGCAGTTTTGGAATCGCGGCGGGCAATCAGCCCCAGCATTTT
TRBV7-9	NA	NA	TRBJ1-1	CASSFSSMANTEAFF	TGTGCCAGCAGCTTTTCGTCGATGGCGAACACTGAAGCTTTCTTT
TRBV9	NA	TRBD1	TRBJ2-2	CASSVDGTGVGNTGELFF	TGTGCCAGCAGCGTAGATGGGACAGGGGTGGGGAACACCGGGGAGCTGTTTTTT
TRBV27	NA	TRBD1	TRBJ1-6	CASRDRGNSPLHF	TGTGCCAGCCGGGACAGGGGGAATTCACCCCTCCACTTT
TRBV7-3	few	TRBD2	TRBJ2-5	CASSLGLAGGPGYETQYF	TGTGCCAGCAGCTTAGGACTAGCGGGAGGGCCAGGTTACGAGACCCAGTACTTC
TRBV30	NA	NA	TRBJ2-6	CAWSVRGGGANVLTF	TGTGCCTGGAGTGTAAGGGGTGGCGGGGCCAACGTCCTGACTTTC
TRBV5-4	NA	TRBD1	TRBJ2-5	CASRAGGTGAFGTQYF	TGTGCCAGCAGGGCAGGCGGGACAGGGGCTTTTGGGACCCAGTACTTC
TRBV5-5	NA	TRBD1	TRBJ1-2	CASSTGTAGQGYYGYTF	TGTGCCAGCAGCACTGGGACCGCCGGACAGGGTTACTATGGCTACACCTTC
TRBV28	NA	TRBD1	TRBJ1-6	CASSSGTGGSPLHF	TGTGCCAGCAGTTCCGGGACAGGGGGTTCACCCCTCCACTTT
TRBV2	NA	NA	TRBJ1-4	CASRKTGVSEEKLFF	TGTGCCAGCAGAAAGACGGGGGTATCGGAAGAAAAACTGTTTTTT
TRBV28	NA	NA	TRBJ2-2	CASSFLGGNTGELFF	TGTGCCAGCAGTTTCTTGGGAGGGAACACCGGGGAGCTGTTTTTT
TRBV29-1	NA	NA	TRBJ2-3	CSVAGQLSSTDTQYF	TGCAGCGTAGCAGGACAGCTTTCTAGCACAGATACGCAGTATTTT
TRBV28	NA	NA	TRBJ1-1	CASSSSPGQMNTEAFF	TGTGCCAGCAGTTCTAGCCCCGGCCAAATGAACACTGAAGCTTTCTTT
TRBV2	NA	NA	TRBJ1-5	CASAPVSSNQPQHF	TGTGCCAGCGCACCGGTCTCGAGCAATCAGCCCCAGCATTTT
TRBV6-5	NA	NA	TRBJ2-3	CASSPSLTGYHTQYF	TGTGCCAGCAGTCCTTCCTTGACAGGCTACCATACGCAGTATTTT
TRBV5-1	once	TRBD1	TRBJ2-5	CASSTGDWTQYF	TGCGCCAGCTCGACAGGGGATTGGACCCAGTACTTC
TRBV14	NA	NA	TRBJ1-1	CASSQSYREAFF	TGTGCCAGCAGCCAATCGTACAGAGAAGCTTTCTTT
TRBV19	NA	TRBD1	TRBJ1-4	CASSSRQGVGEKLFF	TGTGCCAGTAGTTCCCGACAGGGGGTTGGCGAAAAACTGTTTTTT
TRBV28	NA	TRBD1	TRBJ2-7	CASSYSPGQGSYEQYF	TGTGCCAGCAGTTATTCGCCGGGACAGGGATCCTACGAGCAGTACTTC
TRBV6-5	NA	TRBD1	TRBJ1-2	CASSYSQGAQGYTF	TGTGCCAGCAGTTACTCACAGGGGGCGCAGGGCTACACCTTC
TRBV11-2	few	NA	TRBJ2-7	CASSRGLGLSYEQYF	TGTGCCAGCAGCAGAGGGCTCGGCCTCTCCTACGAGCAGTACTTC
TRBV29-1	NA	NA	TRBJ1-4	CSVGVSGEKLFF	TGCAGCGTGGGCGTTTCCGGTGAAAAACTGTTTTTT
TRBV3-1/TRBV3-2	NA	NA	TRBJ1-1	CASSPQTVINTEAFF	TGTGCCAGCAGCCCCCAGACAGTCATCAACACTGAAGCTTTCTTT
TRBV6-5	NA	NA	TRBJ1-3	CASSYSSGFGNTIYF	TGTGCCAGCAGTTACTCCTCAGGTTTTGGAAACACCATATATTTT
TRBV9	once	TRBD2	TRBJ2-2	CASSASGLAGHTGELFF	TGTGCCAGCAGCGCCTCTGGACTAGCGGGCCACACCGGGGAGCTGTTTTTT
TRBV18	NA	TRBD1	TRBJ1-6	CASSPPGQGRSPLHF	TGTGCCAGCTCACCACCGGGACAGGGCCGTTCACCCCTCCACTTT
TRBV4-1	NA	NA	TRBJ2-1	CASSLQQASSYNEQFF	TGCGCCAGCAGCCTACAACAGGCCAGCTCCTACAATGAGCAGTTCTTC
TRBV6-5	NA	NA	TRBJ1-4	CASRKLATNEKLFF	TGTGCCAGCAGAAAACTTGCAACTAATGAAAAACTGTTTTTT
TRBV5-1	NA	NA	TRBJ1-3	CASSLWGRMSSGNTIYF	TGCGCCAGCAGCTTGTGGGGCAGGATGTCCTCTGGAAACACCATATATTTT
TRBV5-5	NA	TRBD1	TRBJ1-2	CASSSRDRGEGYTF	TGTGCCAGCAGCTCACGGGACAGGGGAGAGGGCTACACCTTC
TRBV4-1	NA	TRBD2	TRBJ2-7	CASSNGLAASYEQYF	TGCGCCAGCAGCAACGGACTAGCGGCTTCCTACGAGCAGTACTTC
TRBV3-1/TRBV3-2	NA	NA	TRBJ1-1	CASSRGTEAFF	TGTGCCAGCAGTCGAGGGACTGAAGCTTTCTTT
TRBV30	NA	NA	TRBJ1-1	CAWMRLPNTEAFF	TGTGCCTGGATGAGACTCCCGAACACTGAAGCTTTCTTT
TRBV28	NA	NA	TRBJ1-5	CASKSTGPSNQPQHF	TGTGCCAGCAAATCGACAGGCCCTAGCAATCAGCCCCAGCATTTT
TRBV2	NA	NA	TRBJ2-5	CASRTDSQETQYF	TGTGCCAGCAGAACGGACAGCCAAGAGACCCAGTACTTC
TRBV6-2/TRBV6-3	NA	NA	TRBJ2-3	CASSYPRRPQSTDTQYF	TGTGCCAGCAGTTACCCTAGAAGACCACAAAGCACAGATACGCAGTATTTT
TRBV28	once	NA	TRBJ2-4	CASSLGARVLENIQYF	TGTGCCAGCAGTTTAGGAGCTCGAGTTCTTGAAAACATTCAGTACTTC